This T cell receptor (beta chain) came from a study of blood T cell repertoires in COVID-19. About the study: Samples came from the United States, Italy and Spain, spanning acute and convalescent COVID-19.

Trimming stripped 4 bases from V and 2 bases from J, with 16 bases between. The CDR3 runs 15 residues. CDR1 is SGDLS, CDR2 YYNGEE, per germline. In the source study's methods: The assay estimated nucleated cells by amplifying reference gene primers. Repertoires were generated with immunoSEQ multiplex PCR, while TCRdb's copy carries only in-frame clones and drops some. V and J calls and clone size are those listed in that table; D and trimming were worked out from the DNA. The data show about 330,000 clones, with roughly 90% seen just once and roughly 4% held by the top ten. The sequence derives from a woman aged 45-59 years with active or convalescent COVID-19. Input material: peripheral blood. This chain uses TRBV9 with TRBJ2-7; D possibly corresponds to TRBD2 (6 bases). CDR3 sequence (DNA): TGTGCCAGCAGCCCGCGTGGAGGGGCAGCCTACGAGCAGTACTTC. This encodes CASSPRGGAAYEQYF.